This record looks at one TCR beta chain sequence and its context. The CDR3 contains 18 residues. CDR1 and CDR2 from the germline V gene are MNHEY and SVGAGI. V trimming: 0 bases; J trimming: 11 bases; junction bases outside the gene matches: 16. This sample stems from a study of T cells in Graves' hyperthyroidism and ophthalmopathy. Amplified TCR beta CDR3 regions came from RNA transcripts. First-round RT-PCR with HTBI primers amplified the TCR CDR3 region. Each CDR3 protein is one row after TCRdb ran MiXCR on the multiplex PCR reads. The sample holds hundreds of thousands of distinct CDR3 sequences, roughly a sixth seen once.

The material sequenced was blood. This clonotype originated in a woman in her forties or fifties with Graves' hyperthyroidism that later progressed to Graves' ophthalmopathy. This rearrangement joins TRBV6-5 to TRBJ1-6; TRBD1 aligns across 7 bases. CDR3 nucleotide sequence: TGTGCCAGCAGTTACTCTGGCGGGTGGGAGGCCCAGGGGGCACCCCTCCACTTT. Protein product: CASSYSGGWEAQGAPLHF.